The source of this T cell receptor beta chain is a study of blood T cell repertoires in COVID-19 (dated by TCRdb to 2018 to 2021). Describing the broader study: Samples covering the acute and convalescent phases of COVID-19 were provided by collaborators in the United States, Italy and Spain. The material from the prospective study consisted of cDNA or gDNA derived from T cells, B-cell-depleted T cells, or PBMCs. Deeply sampled blood TCRbeta repertoires from subjects exposed to, actively infected with, or recovered from COVID-19 were included in the dataset. The repertoires were released in a freely available public database intended as a resource for research on the immune response to SARS-CoV-2. The samples were drawn from two sources: the first 160 participants of the ongoing ImmuneRACE study, and about 1,300 subjects contributed by 6 global collaborators. A de-identified subject ID, COVID-19 status, age in years and sex were almost always included in the sample metadata. Where available, HLA class I and class II types were obtained from metadata supplied by the sample provider rather than from assay-based typing.

The study at large found these results: The amount of clinical and demographic metadata varied by source and participant and was provided uncurated.

The germline V gene yields MDHEN for CDR1 and SYDVKM for CDR2. V is cut by 11 bases and J by 1 base, and the space between the germline ends is 18 bases. Its CDR3 holds 15 amino acids, cysteine through phenylalanine. The entry retains the CDR3 DNA only, 45 bases that are in frame from base 1. For this clone: Its antigen remains unidentified. It has no much larger one-base neighbor in the sample; base qualities were not kept.

Each collaborating institution followed its own protocols to collect whole blood in K2EDTA tubes. Collaborator samples were shipped for TCRbeta analysis as frozen whole blood, isolated PBMCs, or DNA extracted from either sample type. The immunoSEQ Assay, a bias-controlled multiplex PCR, was used to amplify TCRbeta CDR3 regions from genomic DNA. The authors' analysis ran thus. Nucleated cell counts per sample were estimated from amplification of reference gene primers within the assay. To quantify the absolute abundance of each unique TCRbeta CDR3 rearrangement, sequence reads were collapsed and filtered. Productive Simpson clonality was computed per sample as the square root of Simpson's diversity index over productive rearrangements. Drawn from immuneACCESS, this table holds only the in-frame rearrangements with V and J called that TCRdb kept. Clones are partly lost; checked studies trace under half to an unresolved V gene and leave the rest unexplained. D and trimming come from the DNA, and the V and J calls and clone size come from that table. In this sample the table shows 200,000 to 250,000 clones, about 79% of which occur a single time. In total, the top ten clones hold approximately 10% of the sample.

Here the chain combines TRBV28 and TRBJ2-4; D gene: possibly TRBD1, on 6 matching bases. Sample: peripheral blood. This receptor was obtained from a man between 45 and 60 years old with active or convalescent COVID-19. The CDR3: CAVATGLGAKNIQYF. The DNA reads TGTGCCGTCGCCACAGGGTTGGGGGCCAAAAACATTCAGTACTTC.